The 27 T cell receptor beta chains listed next were all sequenced from one sample in a study of shared clonotypes between healthy human individuals. Naive CD8 cells lacked CD45RO and underwent positive selection for CCR7, leaving out terminally differentiated effector memory CD45RA+ cells. Using immunoSEQ multiplex PCR, the repertoire was profiled, and TCRdb retains in-frame clones only, with some absent. The sample lists around 700,000 clones, roughly nine tenths occurring once. Source material: naive CD8+ T cells sorted from blood. The receptors stem from a young man in good health.

The chain links TRBV7-9 to TRBJ2-7, with TRBD1 identical over 7 bases. The CDR3 extends over 16 amino acids. The germline gives CDR1 SEHNR, CDR2 FQNEAQ (reference sequence). V lost 4 bases and J lost 3; bases outside the gene matches: 12. CDR3 protein: CASSSHPRQGDYEQYF. CDR3 sequence (DNA): TGTGCCAGCAGCTCCCATCCAAGACAGGGAGACTACGAGCAGTACTTC.

The chain carries TRBV28 and TRBJ2-1; D is possibly TRBD2 (6 bases). The CDR3 is 18 residues long. Germline V lookup: CDR1 MDHEN, CDR2 SYDVKM. V shed 6 bases and J shed 1 base, with 22 bases lying between them. The chain's CDR3 is CASSPTRLKILSYNEQFF. The CDR3 coding sequence is TGTGCCAGCAGCCCGACTAGGCTGAAGATCTTATCCTACAATGAGCAGTTCTTC.

The genes are TRBV9 and TRBJ1-2; tentative D call: TRBD1 (5 bases). Trimming took 3 bases from V and 9 from J, leaving 9 bases between them. Germline V gives CDR1 SGDLS, CDR2 YYNGEE. This CDR3 region has 11 residues. The CDR3 DNA sequence: TGTGCCAGCAGCGCCTGGACAAGCTACACCTTC. It yields the protein CASSAWTSYTF.

The rearrangement joins TRBV27 to TRBJ1-4; TRBD1 might be the D (6 bases). The CDR3 has 13 residues. In germline, CDR1 is MNHEY, CDR2 SMNVEV (reference sequence). Trimming took 3 bases from V and 14 from J, leaving 16 bases between them. The CDR3 region is CASSLTGSMYLFF. The CDR3 nucleotides are TGTGCCAGCAGTTTGACAGGCTCGATGTACCTGTTTTTT.

V and J are TRBV7-9 and TRBJ2-2; 9 positions match TRBD2. Germline V CDR1 and CDR2: SEHNR, FQNEAQ (reference sequence). V was clipped by 3 bases and J by 4 bases; unmatched bases: 6. CDR3 length: 16 residues. CDR3 residues: CASSFIAGEATGELFF. CDR3 coding DNA: TGTGCCAGCAGCTTTATAGCGGGAGAAGCCACCGGGGAGCTGTTTTTT.

The V gene is TRBV6-1, the J gene TRBJ2-7; TRBD1 is a possible D gene (5 bases). With 2 bases removed from V and 3 bases from J, the gap between germline ends came to 11 bases. Germline V gene sequence: CDR1 MNHNS, CDR2 SASEGT. The CDR3 covers 14 residues. CDR3 nucleotide sequence: TGTGCCAGCAGTGAATTCGCAGGGAACTACGAGCAGTACTTC. The encoded protein is CASSEFAGNYEQYF.

The chain links TRBV7-7 to TRBJ2-1, with TRBD1 matching over 8 bases. The V gene end was trimmed by 5 bases and the J gene end by 7 bases; junction bases not matched to a gene: 10. Looked up from germline, CDR1 is SSHAT and CDR2 is FNYEAQ (reference sequence). CDR3 length: 15 residues. CDR3 DNA sequence: TGTGCCAGCAGCCCAACACCGACAGGGGAAAATGAGCAGTTCTTC. Translating gives CASSPTPTGENEQFF.

J is TRBJ1-4 and V is TRBV9, with TRBD1 as a possible D gene (6 bases). Trimming cost V 3 bases and J 3 bases, with 12 bases left between them. The CDR3 sequence is 15 residues long. Looked up from germline, CDR1 is SGDLS and CDR2 is YYNGEE. As DNA, the CDR3 is TGTGCCAGCAGCGGACTTGGGGGGCCTAATGAAAAACTGTTTTTT. Its protein product is CASSGLGGPNEKLFF.

This clone was seen a handful of times. Additional DNA sequences in this sample encode the identical CDR3. The genes are TRBV28 and TRBJ2-7; 7 bases match TRBD1. Germline V gives CDR1 MDHEN, CDR2 SYDVKM. The CDR3 consists of 14 residues. V shed 6 bases, J shed 0 bases, and the junction held 5 bases outside the gene matches. The CDR3 loop reads CASSPGDSSYEQYF. CDR3 in DNA: TGTGCCAGCAGCCCCGGGGACAGCTCCTACGAGCAGTACTTC.

This chain uses TRBV7-2 with TRBJ2-7, with 12 bases identical to TRBD2. Germline V gene lookup returns CDR1 SGHTA and CDR2 FQGNSA. The CDR3 covers 16 residues. Trimming at V came to 3 bases and at J to 4 bases, leaving 7 bases not matched to a gene. This CDR3 is CASSFWTSGKGYEQYF. The CDR3 DNA reads as TGTGCCAGCAGCTTTTGGACTAGCGGGAAAGGTTACGAGCAGTACTTC.

The chain links TRBV27 to TRBJ2-1; 10 nucleotides agree with TRBD2. CDR1 MNHEY and CDR2 SMNVEV come from the germline V gene (reference sequence). The length of the CDR3 is 18 residues. With V trimmed by 1 base and J by 6 bases, 12 bases remained unmatched. CDR3 amino acids: CASSLFSSSGSITNEQFF. CDR3 nucleotides: TGTGCCAGCAGTTTATTCTCTTCTAGCGGGAGTATTACCAATGAGCAGTTCTTC.

The rearrangement joins TRBV5-1 to TRBJ2-1, with unresolved D. The germline V gene encodes CDR1 SGHRS and CDR2 YFSETQ. CDR3 length: 16 residues. The ends were cut back, 0 bases at V and 0 bases at J, with 10 bases in the middle. The DNA for the CDR3 is TGCGCCAGCAGCTTGGTGGAAAGAGGCTCCTACAATGAGCAGTTCTTC. The encoded protein is CASSLVERGSYNEQFF.

The chain employs TRBV5-4 and TRBJ2-5; either TRBD1 or TRBD2 may fit D (5 bases each). The CDR3 is made up of 14 amino acids. CDR1 is SGHNT and CDR2 is YYREEE in the germline V gene (reference sequence). The V end lost 2 bases, the J end lost 5 bases, and 13 bases lay between the germline ends. The CDR3 loop is CASSFGGIEETQYF. CDR3 coding DNA: TGTGCCAGCAGCTTTGGGGGAATTGAGGAGACCCAGTACTTC.

Points on this clone: At one of its ends the junction is not consistent with the germline gene, which may arise from a read error. Other DNA sequences in this specimen translate into the identical CDR3. The chain combines TRBV27 with TRBJ1-5, with 10 bases fitting TRBD1. Germline V gives CDR1 MNHEY, CDR2 SMNVEV (reference sequence). This CDR3 is built from 15 residues. This CDR3 is CASSLGQGGNQPQHF. CDR3 nucleotides: TGTGCCAGCAGTCTCGGACAGGGGGGCAACCAGCCCCAGCATTTT.

J is TRBJ1-2 and V is TRBV5-1; 7 positions agree with TRBD1. V lost 4 bases to trimming and J lost 1 base; unmatched junction nucleotides: 10. This CDR3 spans 16 amino acids. Germline CDR1 reads SGHRS; CDR2 reads YFSETQ. CDR3 sequence (DNA): TGCGCCAGCAGCGGGGACCGGGACAGTTATAACTATGGCTACACCTTC. Protein product: CASSGDRDSYNYGYTF.

For the CDR3, the DNA is TGTGCCAGCAGCTTAGAATCTGTCGGCACAGATACGCAGTATTTT. Translation gives CASSLESVGTDTQYF. The rearrangement links TRBV11-2 to TRBJ2-3; the D is unclear. Trimming removed 0 bases from V and 1 base from J, with 8 bases in between. Germline CDR1 reads SGHAT; CDR2 reads FQNNGV. CDR3 length: 15 amino acids.

J is TRBJ2-7 and V is TRBV6-6, with D hard to call. Trimming stripped 6 bases from V and 5 bases from J, with 17 bases between. The CDR3 has 14 residues. Germline-derived CDR1 and CDR2 are MNHNY and SVGAGI (reference sequence). The CDR3, as DNA: TGTGCCAGCAGCCCCCTCGGACGGAACAACGAGCAGTACTTC. It is translated as CASSPLGRNNEQYF.

The chain has TRBV27 and TRBJ2-3; TRBD2 is a possible D gene (6 bases). V was shortened by 0 bases and J by 4 bases, with 17 bases between the two germline ends. The CDR3 is 17 residues long. CDR1 MNHEY and CDR2 SMNVEV come from the germline V gene (reference sequence). The CDR3 sequence is CASSLSSAGFGADTQYF. In DNA form, the CDR3 reads TGTGCCAGCAGTTTATCAAGCGCGGGATTCGGGGCAGATACGCAGTATTTT.

Only one count was recorded for this clone. The J gene is TRBJ1-2, the V gene TRBV6-1; 9 bases agree with TRBD1. Trimming removed 2 bases from V and 3 bases from J; junction bases left unmatched: 4. Per germline, CDR1 MNHNS and CDR2 SASEGT. The CDR3 is 15 amino acids. The CDR3 DNA sequence: TGTGCCAGCAGTGAATGGGGACAGGGTGACTATGGCTACACCTTC. Translated, it gives CASSEWGQGDYGYTF.

The chain carries TRBV27 and TRBJ2-5, with TRBD1 identical over 9 bases. This CDR3 is 18 amino acids long. Per the germline V gene, CDR1 is MNHEY and CDR2 is SMNVEV (reference sequence). With V trimmed by 5 bases and J by 3 bases, 16 bases remained unmatched. The CDR3 DNA follows: TGTGCCAGCAGTGTCTGGGGACAGGGCCAGTTACTCGAAGAGACCCAGTACTTC. It is translated as CASSVWGQGQLLEETQYF.

V gene TRBV2 combines with J gene TRBJ2-1; possibly TRBD2 for D (6 bases). Trimming removed 4 bases from V and 0 bases from J, with 16 bases in between. Germline CDR1 and CDR2: SNHLY and FYNNEI. The length of the CDR3 is 17 residues. The CDR3 sequence is CASSGRGGSSSYNEQFF. Here the CDR3 DNA reads TGTGCCAGCAGTGGTCGGGGAGGCAGTAGCTCCTACAATGAGCAGTTCTTC.

This clone occurred a few times. The chain couples TRBV7-9 to TRBJ2-1; 10 bases agree with TRBD2. The CDR3 loop spans 15 amino acids. CDR1 and CDR2 from the germline V gene are SEHNR and FQNEAQ (reference sequence). The V and J ends lost 8 bases and 8 bases, in that order; junction bases with no gene match: 12. CDR3: CASRIAGGARDEQFF. The CDR3 DNA is TGTGCCAGCCGTATAGCGGGAGGAGCCAGAGATGAGCAGTTCTTC. The full variable domain, completed using reference TRBV7-9 and TRBJ2-1, is DTGVSQNPRHKITKRGQNVTFRCDPISEHNRLYWYRQTLGQGPEFLTYFQNEAQLEKSRLLSDRFSAERPKGSFSTLEIQRTEQGDSAMYLCASRIAGGARDEQFFGPGTRLTVL.

Worth noting for this clone: The sample holds other DNA sequences that translate to the same CDR3. V gene TRBV7-9 combines with J gene TRBJ2-3; D gene uncertain. Germline values: CDR1 SEHNR, CDR2 FQNEAQ (reference sequence). Between the trimmed V and J ends, which lost 5 bases and 0 bases, there was a span of 3 bases. The CDR3 covers 12 residues. CDR3 in DNA: TGTGCCAGCAGCGTTAGCACAGATACGCAGTATTTT. Its protein is CASSVSTDTQYF.

Notes on this clone: One end of the junction is discordant with germline, which a read error may explain. The sample holds other DNA sequences that translate to the same CDR3. The chain links TRBV11-2 to TRBJ1-2; the match to TRBD1 covers 8 bases. The CDR3 runs 15 residues. CDR1 and CDR2 from the germline V gene are SGHAT and FQNNGV. The DNA of the CDR3 is TGCGCCAGCAGCACACGGACAGGGCAGCGGGATGGCTACACCTTC. Translated, it gives CASSTRTGQRDGYTF.

The chain is built from TRBV9 and TRBJ1-4; possible D gene TRBD1, 5 bases. V dropped 3 bases and J dropped 3 bases, with 12 bases sitting between them. The germline V gene has CDR1 SGDLS and CDR2 YYNGEE. The CDR3 length is 15 residues. CDR3 loop: CASSATGTANEKLFF. The CDR3, as DNA: TGTGCCAGCAGCGCAACCGGGACGGCTAATGAAAAACTGTTTTTT.

This clone was recorded once. The CDR3 DNA reads as TGTGCCAGCAGTGCACCGGGGGGGGCGCTGGCACACGAGCAGTACTTC. Translated: CASSAPGGALAHEQYF. The genes are TRBV2 and TRBJ2-7, with 8 bases that match TRBD2. V gave up 4 bases and J gave up 5 bases; unmatched junction bases: 13. CDR1 and CDR2 (germline): SNHLY, FYNNEI. The CDR3 has 16 amino acids.

J is TRBJ2-1 and V is TRBV9; TRBD2 might be the D (7 bases). Trimming shortened V by 3 bases and J by 5 bases, and 21 bases separated the two germline ends. The CDR3 sequence is 17 residues long. The V gene's germline CDR1 is SGDLS and CDR2 YYNGEE. The CDR3 DNA is TGTGCCAGCAGCGGCGGGGGCCATCCCCCCAGAAACAATGAGCAGTTCTTC. Its protein is CASSGGGHPPRNNEQFF. Complete variable domain (other parts from reference TRBV9 and TRBJ2-1): DSGVTQTPKHLITATGQRVTLRCSPRSGDLSVYWYQQSLDQGLQFLIQYYNGEERAKGNILERFSAQQFPDLHSELNLSSLELGDSALYFCASSGGGHPPRNNEQFFGPGTRLTVL.